This T cell receptor (beta chain) was observed in a study of cytomegalovirus exposure and HLA in healthy donors. Study-wide findings and caveats: Beyond CMV serostatus, there was no information to go on about immune exposure.

As concerns this clone: Antigen specificity is unknown.

The PCR contained 60 Vbeta and 13 Jbeta primers. TCRdb keeps only in-frame clones here, not all; method: immunoSEQ multiplex PCR. The table includes some 130,000 clones, 60% to 75% detected once. The CDR3 extends over 16 amino acids. Germline CDR1 is SGHNT and CDR2 is YENEEA. Losses at the gene ends were 2 bases for V and 0 bases for J; bases not matched to a gene: 4. The origin of this receptor is a human donor in good health. The material sequenced was PBMCs. The V gene is TRBV11-3, the J gene TRBJ2-7; 10 bases match TRBD2. CDR3 protein: CASSLTSGVSSYEQYF. DNA of the CDR3: TGTGCCAGCAGCTTAACTAGCGGGGTCAGCTCCTACGAGCAGTACTTC.